The clone carrying this T cell receptor (beta chain) was observed once. Its specificity is not known. Scientists amplified the TCR beta CDR3 regions from RNA transcripts. HTBI-primed first-round RT-PCR preceded second-round multiplex PCR. A single record per CDR3 protein comes from TCRdb applying MiXCR to the multiplex PCR reads. Here the sample spans under 250,000 distinct CDR3 sequences, approximately 21% being singletons. These data are taken from a study of Graves' ophthalmopathy and Graves' hyperthyroidism. Notes on the study in general: Ophthalmopathy progression was predicted with roughly 68% sensitivity and about 72% specificity.

The TCR comes from a woman aged 45-60 years with Graves' ophthalmopathy. Source material: peripheral blood.

The chain's CDR3 is CASSRGLAAGNEQFF. The CDR3 DNA reads TGTGCCAGCAGCAGAGGACTAGCGGCCGGGAATGAGCAGTTCTTC. The chain carries TRBV6-1 and TRBJ2-1, with TRBD2 identical over 10 bases. With V trimmed by 6 bases and J by 7 bases, 9 bases remained unmatched. CDR3 length: 15 residues. Germline CDR1 MNHNS, CDR2 SASEGT.